Described below is a single T cell receptor beta chain sequence and its context. The antigen remains unidentified. These data are taken from a study of cytomegalovirus exposure and HLA in healthy donors. General observations from the study: As a later analysis showed, several of the most significant clusters appeared to be linked to common viral pathogens.

PCR employed 60 Vbeta and 13 Jbeta primers. Sequencing used immunoSEQ multiplex PCR; TCRdb keeps in-frame clones, though not all of them. The sample holds around 130,000 clones, about 81% seen once. The CDR3 loop spans 17 amino acids. Germline V gene data show CDR1 as KGHSH and CDR2 as LQKENI. The V gene end was trimmed by 2 bases and the J gene end by 1 base; junction bases not matched to a gene: 5. This sequence originates from a middle-aged man in good health and CMV-seronegative. The sample comprised PBMCs. The V gene is TRBV18, the J gene TRBJ2-1; 10 bases line up with TRBD1. The CDR3 nucleotides read TGTGCCAGCTCACCATATCCGGGACAGGGGTCCTACAATGAGCAGTTCTTC. This codes for CASSPYPGQGSYNEQFF.